The 7 T cell receptor beta chains reported below all come from one sample, sequenced in a study of blood T cell repertoires in COVID-19. Here immunoSEQ multiplex PCR was the method, and the copy in TCRdb shows in-frame clones only, minus some. The data show approximately 670,000 clones, more than 80% seen once. Sequenced input: peripheral blood. These receptor sequences come from a woman under 30 with acute or convalescent COVID-19.

The CDR3 DNA sequence: TGTGCCAGCAGCCCAGCGAACAGGGAAGGCTATGGCTACACCTTC. Protein: CASSPANREGYGYTF. The gene calls are TRBV14 and TRBJ1-2; D may be TRBD1 (6 bases). Germline V gene data show CDR1 as SGHDN and CDR2 as FVKESK. The CDR3 has 15 amino acids. Trimming took off 4 bases at V and 4 bases at J, with 16 bases between the two ends.

This chain joins TRBV19 and TRBJ1-1, with D unresolved. Germline V gene lookup returns CDR1 LNHDA and CDR2 SQIVND (reference sequence). V gave up 1 base and J gave up 4 bases, with 16 bases separating them. There are 16 residues in the CDR3. The CDR3 DNA reads TGTGCCAGTAGTATAGGGCGGAAAGCTGGTACCACTGAAGCTTTCTTT. Translating it yields CASSIGRKAGTTEAFF.

This chain connects TRBV7-9 to TRBJ1-5; possible D gene TRBD1, 6 bases. Germline V gives CDR1 SEHNR, CDR2 FQNEAQ (reference sequence). V was trimmed by 5 bases and J by 4 bases, leaving 15 bases between them. This CDR3 is 15 amino acids long. The CDR3 sequence is CASSAPGAWNQPQHF. The CDR3 nucleotides are TGTGCCAGCAGCGCCCCAGGGGCATGGAATCAGCCCCAGCATTTT. The complete variable domain, with remaining parts taken from reference TRBV7-9 and TRBJ1-5, reads DTGVSQNPRHKITKRGQNVTFRCDPISEHNRLYWYRQTLGQGPEFLTYFQNEAQLEKSRLLSDRFSAERPKGSFSTLEIQRTEQGDSAMYLCASSAPGAWNQPQHFGDGTRLSIL.

The chain carries TRBV20-1 and TRBJ1-2, with D perhaps TRBD1 (5 bases). The CDR3 extends over 10 amino acids. Trimming took 3 bases from V and 13 from J, leaving 12 bases between them. From germline, CDR1 is DFQATT and CDR2 SNEGSKA (reference sequence). CDR3 region: CSASDVGVTF. In DNA, the CDR3 is TGCAGTGCTAGTGATGTAGGGGTCACCTTC.

The chain has TRBV3-1 (or the pseudogene TRBV3-2) and TRBJ1-2, with 8 bases that match TRBD1. Germline V gene lookup returns CDR1 LGHDT and CDR2 YNNKEL (reference sequence). The V and J ends lost 0 bases and 5 bases, in that order; junction bases with no gene match: 8. The CDR3 is made up of 16 amino acids. CDR3 bases: TGTGCCAGCAGCCAAGATTGGGCAGGGGGCACGTATGGCTACACCTTC. Its protein is CASSQDWAGGTYGYTF.

Only one count was recorded for this clone. The chain is built from TRBV5-1 and TRBJ1-2, with a possible D match to TRBD1 (6 bases). The CDR3 spans 14 residues. Germline V CDR1 and CDR2: SGHRS, YFSETQ. The V end lost 3 bases, the J end lost 0 bases, and 9 bases lay between the germline ends. CDR3 in DNA: TGCGCCAGCAGCTCACAGGGCTCTAACTATGGCTACACCTTC. This encodes CASSSQGSNYGYTF.

The genes are TRBV11-3 and TRBJ2-7; no clear D gene. The CDR3 is 15 residues long. CDR1 and CDR2 from the germline V gene are SGHNT and YENEEA. The V end was cut by 2 bases, the J end by 5 bases, with 16 bases between. The CDR3 loop is CASSLMLTVGHEQYF. CDR3 nucleotides: TGTGCCAGCAGCTTAATGTTGACCGTGGGCCACGAGCAGTACTTC.